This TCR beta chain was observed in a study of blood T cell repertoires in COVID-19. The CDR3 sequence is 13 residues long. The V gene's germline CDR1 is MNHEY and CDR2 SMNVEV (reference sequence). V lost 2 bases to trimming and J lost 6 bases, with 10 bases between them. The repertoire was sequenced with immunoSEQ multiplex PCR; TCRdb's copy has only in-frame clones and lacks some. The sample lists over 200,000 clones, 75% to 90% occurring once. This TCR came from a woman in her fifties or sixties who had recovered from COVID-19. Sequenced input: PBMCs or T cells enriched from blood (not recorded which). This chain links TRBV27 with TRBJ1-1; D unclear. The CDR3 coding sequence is TGTGCCAGCAGTTTAATGGTAACGGCTGAAGCTTTCTTT. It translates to CASSLMVTAEAFF.